This TCR beta chain was sequenced during a study of long-term antiretroviral therapy in people with HIV. To note about this clone: Antigen specificity is unknown.

General study findings and limits: Spans of CDR3 length were tighter for HIV repertoires than for controls.

At least one PBMC sample before ART and at least two after were required. Unmatched junction bases numbered 8, after V lost 0 bases and J lost 6 bases. The CDR3 spans 16 residues. The germline V gene has CDR1 SGHRS and CDR2 YFSETQ. Survey-level immunoSEQ v3.0 assays were run. Sequencing had a target that covered about 40,000-50,000 T-cell genomes per sample. Libraries were prepared by immunoSEQ multiplex PCR; TCRdb keeps only in-frame clonotypes and omits some of them. The sample carries almost 30,000 clones, 85% to 90% recorded once. The clonotype comes from a man aged 45-65 years with HIV. The V and J genes are TRBV5-1 and TRBJ2-7; 11 bases are shared with TRBD2. The sequencing here drew on unsorted PBMCs, taken 3.2 years before starting antiretroviral therapy. The chain's CDR3 is CASSLGLAGPSGEQYF. The DNA of the CDR3 is TGCGCCAGCAGCTTGGGACTAGCGGGGCCATCGGGCGAGCAGTACTTC.